The T cell receptor beta chain under discussion was sequenced for a study of cytomegalovirus exposure and HLA in healthy donors. Study-wide results and caveats: Beyond CMV serostatus, there was no information to go on about immune exposure.

This PCR relied on a set of 60 Vbeta primers and 13 Jbeta primers. Assay: immunoSEQ multiplex PCR; the TCRdb copy retains only in-frame clones and omits some. This table has more than 95,000 clones, about 86% appearing once. V was cut by 4 bases and J by 3 bases, with 12 bases left in between. Germline values: CDR1 MNHNY, CDR2 SVGAGI (reference sequence). The CDR3 has 14 residues. As for this clone: What it binds is unknown.

The specimen sequenced was PBMCs. The origin of this receptor is a woman in her 30s in good health and CMV-seronegative. The chain carries TRBV6-6 and TRBJ1-2, with a weak D call TRBD1 (6 bases). Here the CDR3 reads CASSFDTGHYGYTF. The CDR3 DNA reads as TGTGCCAGCAGTTTCGATACAGGGCACTATGGCTACACCTTC.